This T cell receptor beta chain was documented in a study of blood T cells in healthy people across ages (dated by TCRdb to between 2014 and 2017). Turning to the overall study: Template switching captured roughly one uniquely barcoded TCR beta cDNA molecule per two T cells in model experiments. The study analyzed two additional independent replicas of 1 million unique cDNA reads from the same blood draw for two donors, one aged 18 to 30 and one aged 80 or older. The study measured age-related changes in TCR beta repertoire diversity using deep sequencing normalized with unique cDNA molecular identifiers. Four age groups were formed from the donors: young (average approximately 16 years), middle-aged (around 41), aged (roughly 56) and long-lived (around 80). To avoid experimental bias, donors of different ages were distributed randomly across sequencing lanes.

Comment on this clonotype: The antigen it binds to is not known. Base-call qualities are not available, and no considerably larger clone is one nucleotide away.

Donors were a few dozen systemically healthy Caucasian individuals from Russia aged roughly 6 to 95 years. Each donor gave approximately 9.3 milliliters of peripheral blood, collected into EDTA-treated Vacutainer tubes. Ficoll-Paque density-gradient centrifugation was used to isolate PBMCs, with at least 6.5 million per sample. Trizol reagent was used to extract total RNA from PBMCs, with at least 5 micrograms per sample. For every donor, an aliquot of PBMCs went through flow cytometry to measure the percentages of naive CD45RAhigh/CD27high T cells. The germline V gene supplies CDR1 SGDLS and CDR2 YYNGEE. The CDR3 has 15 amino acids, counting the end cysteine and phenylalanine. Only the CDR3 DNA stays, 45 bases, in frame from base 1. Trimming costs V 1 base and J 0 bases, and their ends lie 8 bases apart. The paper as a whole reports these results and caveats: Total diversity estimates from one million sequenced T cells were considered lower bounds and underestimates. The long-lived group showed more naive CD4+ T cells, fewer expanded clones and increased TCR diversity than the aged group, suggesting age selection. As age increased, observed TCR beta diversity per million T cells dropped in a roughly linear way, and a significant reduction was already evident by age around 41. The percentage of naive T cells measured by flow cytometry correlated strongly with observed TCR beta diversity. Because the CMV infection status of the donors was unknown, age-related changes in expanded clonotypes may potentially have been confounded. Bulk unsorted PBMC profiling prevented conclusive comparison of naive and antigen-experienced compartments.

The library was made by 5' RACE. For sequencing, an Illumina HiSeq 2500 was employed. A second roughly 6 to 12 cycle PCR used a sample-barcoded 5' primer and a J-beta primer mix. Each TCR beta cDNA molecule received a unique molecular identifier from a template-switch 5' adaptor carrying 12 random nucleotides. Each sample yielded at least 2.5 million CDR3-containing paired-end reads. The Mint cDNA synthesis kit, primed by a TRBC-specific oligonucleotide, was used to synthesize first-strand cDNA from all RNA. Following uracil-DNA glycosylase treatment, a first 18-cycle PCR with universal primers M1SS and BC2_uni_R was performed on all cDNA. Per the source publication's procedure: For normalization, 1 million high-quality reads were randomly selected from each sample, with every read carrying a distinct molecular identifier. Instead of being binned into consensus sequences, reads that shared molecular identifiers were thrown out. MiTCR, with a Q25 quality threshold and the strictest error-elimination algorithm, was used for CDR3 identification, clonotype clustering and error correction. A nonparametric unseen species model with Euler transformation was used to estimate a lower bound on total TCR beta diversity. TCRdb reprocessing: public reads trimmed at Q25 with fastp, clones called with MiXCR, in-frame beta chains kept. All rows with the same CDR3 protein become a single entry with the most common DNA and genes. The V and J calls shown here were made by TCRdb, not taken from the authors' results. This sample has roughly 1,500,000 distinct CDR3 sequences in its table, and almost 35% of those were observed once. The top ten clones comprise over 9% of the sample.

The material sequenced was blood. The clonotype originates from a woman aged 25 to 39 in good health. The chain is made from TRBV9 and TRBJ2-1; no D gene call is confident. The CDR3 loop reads CASSVSPSSYNEQFF. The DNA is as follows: TGTGCCAGCAGCGTAAGTCCTAGCTCCTACAATGAGCAGTTCTTC. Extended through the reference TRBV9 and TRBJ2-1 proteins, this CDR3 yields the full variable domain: DSGVTQTPKHLITATGQRVTLRCSPRSGDLSVYWYQQSLDQGLQFLIQYYNGEERAKGNILERFSAQQFPDLHSELNLSSLELGDSALYFCASSVSPSSYNEQFFGPGTRLTVL.